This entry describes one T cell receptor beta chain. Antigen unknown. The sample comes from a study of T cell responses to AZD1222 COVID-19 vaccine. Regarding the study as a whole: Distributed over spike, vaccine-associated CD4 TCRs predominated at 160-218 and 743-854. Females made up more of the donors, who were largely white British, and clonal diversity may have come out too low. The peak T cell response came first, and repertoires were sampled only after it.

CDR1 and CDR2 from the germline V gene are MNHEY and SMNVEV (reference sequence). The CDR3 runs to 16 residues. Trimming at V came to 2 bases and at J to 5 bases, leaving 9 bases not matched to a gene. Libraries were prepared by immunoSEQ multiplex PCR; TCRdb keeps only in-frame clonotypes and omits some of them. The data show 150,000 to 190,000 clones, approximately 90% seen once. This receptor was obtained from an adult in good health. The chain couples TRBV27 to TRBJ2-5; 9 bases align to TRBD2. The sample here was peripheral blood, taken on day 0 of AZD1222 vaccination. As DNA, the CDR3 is TGTGCCAGCAGTTTAGGACGGACTAGCGAGAGGGAGACCCAGTACTTC. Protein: CASSLGRTSERETQYF.